Each of the 7 T cell receptor beta chains below was sequenced from the same sample in a study of cytomegalovirus exposure and HLA in healthy donors. The PCR made use of 60 Vbeta and 13 Jbeta primers. Some clones are missing from TCRdb's copy, which holds only in-frame ones; the method was immunoSEQ multiplex PCR. The table lists 150,000 to 200,000 clones, approximately 80% of them singletons, with roughly 0.82% in the top ten. Sequenced sample: PBMCs. The receptor source for this set is a female donor in good health and CMV-seronegative.

This clone was found a few times. This sequence joins TRBV4-1 and TRBJ2-7, with TRBD2 identical over 14 bases. V dropped 3 bases and J dropped 0; count of bases not matched to a gene: 10. Germline V gene sequence: CDR1 MGHRA, CDR2 YSYEKL. The CDR3 has 19 residues. The CDR3 protein is CASSQAGLAGGLHSYEQYF. The CDR3 nucleotides are TGCGCCAGCAGCCAGGCAGGACTAGCGGGAGGCCTACACTCCTACGAGCAGTACTTC.

V gene TRBV7-2 combines with J gene TRBJ2-7; D remains unclear. This CDR3 comprises 11 residues. Germline V gene data show CDR1 as SGHTA and CDR2 as FQGNSA. The germline V and J ends were trimmed by 5 bases and 4 bases, with 6 bases remaining between them. CDR3: CASSPGYEQYF. CDR3 coding DNA: TGTGCCAGCAGCCCAGGTTACGAGCAGTACTTC.

The genes are TRBV28 and TRBJ1-3; D might be TRBD1 (6 bases). Trimming shortened V by 2 bases and J by 0 bases, and 8 bases separated the two germline ends. This CDR3 has 15 residues. Looked up from germline, CDR1 is MDHEN and CDR2 is SYDVKM. The CDR3 here is CASSLGQPSGNTIYF. The CDR3 DNA follows: TGTGCCAGCAGTTTAGGACAGCCCTCTGGAAACACCATATATTTT.

The genes are TRBV30 and TRBJ2-2, with D possibly matching TRBD1 (6 bases). This CDR3 contains 16 residues. Between the trimmed V and J ends, which lost 3 bases and 3 bases, there was a span of 17 bases. Germline V gene data show CDR1 as GTSNPN and CDR2 as SVGIG (reference sequence). CDR3 DNA sequence: TGTGCCTGGAGAAATCTGGGGGCTAGTGACACCGGGGAGCTGTTTTTT. Amino acids: CAWRNLGASDTGELFF.

V and J are TRBV27 and TRBJ2-3, with D possibly TRBD2 on 6 matching bases. Germline CDR1 reads MNHEY; CDR2 reads SMNVEV (reference sequence). The CDR3 spans 16 residues. Trimming removed 7 bases at V and 0 bases at J, with 17 bases between. The CDR3 loop is CASTGVGGISTDTQYF. The CDR3 nucleotides are TGTGCCAGCACCGGTGTAGGCGGGATTAGCACAGATACGCAGTATTTT.

The chain employs TRBV5-6 and TRBJ2-1; D unclear. The V gene's germline CDR1 is SGHDT and CDR2 YYEEEE. The CDR3 length is 16 residues. Trimming removed 0 bases from V and 2 bases from J, with 12 bases in between. CDR3 in amino acids: CASSLDGPAAYNEQFF. For the CDR3, the DNA is TGTGCCAGCAGCTTGGATGGCCCTGCTGCCTACAATGAGCAGTTCTTC.

J is TRBJ2-7 and V is TRBV14; D is unresolved. The V gene lost 1 base and the J gene lost 2 bases, with 24 bases spanning the gap. The germline V gene has CDR1 SGHDN and CDR2 FVKESK. The CDR3 sequence is 19 residues long. The CDR3 DNA reads TGTGCCAGCAGCCAAGGATCTTCCTCAGCGCAACCGGAAACCTACGAGCAGTACTTC. This gives the protein CASSQGSSSAQPETYEQYF.